This TCR beta chain was found in a study of blood T cell repertoires in COVID-19. On the study more broadly: The United States, Italy and Spain supplied acute and convalescent COVID-19 samples. Sources were T cells, B-cell-depleted T cells, or PBMCs; the material itself was cDNA or gDNA.

Only one count was recorded for this clone. Per the study methods: Amplified reference gene primers provided the basis for estimating nucleated cell counts. Profiling relied on immunoSEQ multiplex PCR, and the TCRdb table lists in-frame clones only, not all of them. V and J calls and clone size are copied from that table; D and trimming were computed from the DNA. The table shows 20,000 to 25,000 clones, with 60% to 85% occurring only once. CDR3 length equals 16 residues. V dropped 5 bases and J dropped 2; count of bases not matched to a gene: 8. Germline lookup yields CDR1 LNHDA and CDR2 SQIVND (reference sequence).

The sequencing input was peripheral blood. The TCR originated in a man in his 60s with active COVID-19. The V and J genes are TRBV19 and TRBJ1-5, with 8 bases lining up with TRBD1. CDR3 sequence: CASSALGQGGNQPQHF. CDR3 bases: TGTGCCAGTAGTGCCCTAGGACAGGGAGGCAATCAGCCCCAGCATTTT.